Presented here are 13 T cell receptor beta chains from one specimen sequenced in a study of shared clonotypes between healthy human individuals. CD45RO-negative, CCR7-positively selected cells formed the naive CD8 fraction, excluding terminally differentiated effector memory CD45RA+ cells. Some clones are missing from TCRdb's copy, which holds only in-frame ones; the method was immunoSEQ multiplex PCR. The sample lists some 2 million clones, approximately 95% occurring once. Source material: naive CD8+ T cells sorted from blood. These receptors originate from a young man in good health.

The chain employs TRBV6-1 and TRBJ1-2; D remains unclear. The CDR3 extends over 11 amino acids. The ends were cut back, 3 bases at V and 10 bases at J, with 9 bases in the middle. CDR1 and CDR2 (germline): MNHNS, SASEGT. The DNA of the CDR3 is TGTGCCAGCAGTGAGGGAGTGCCCTACACCTTC. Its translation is CASSEGVPYTF.

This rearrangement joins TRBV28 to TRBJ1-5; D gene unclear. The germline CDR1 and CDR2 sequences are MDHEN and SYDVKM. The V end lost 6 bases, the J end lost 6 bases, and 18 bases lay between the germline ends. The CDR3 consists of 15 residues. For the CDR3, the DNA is TGTGCCAGCAGACCGACGGGCTCCACGGGTCAGCCCCAGCATTTT. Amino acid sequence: CASRPTGSTGQPQHF.

CDR3 nucleotides: TGTGCCAGCAGCTTGTTAACTAGCGGGAGGGCCTTATATGAGCAGTTCTTC. Translating it yields CASSLLTSGRALYEQFF. The chain carries TRBV5-6 and TRBJ2-1; the match to TRBD2 covers 13 bases. With V trimmed by 1 base and J by 8 bases, 9 bases remained unmatched. The CDR3 is made up of 17 amino acids. CDR1 and CDR2 from the germline V gene are SGHDT and YYEEEE.

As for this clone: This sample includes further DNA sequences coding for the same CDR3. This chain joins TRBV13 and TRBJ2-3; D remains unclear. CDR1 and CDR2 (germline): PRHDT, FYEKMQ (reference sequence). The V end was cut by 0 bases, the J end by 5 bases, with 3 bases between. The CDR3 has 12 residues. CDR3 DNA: TGTGCCAGCAGCTTAGGTGGAGATACGCAGTATTTT. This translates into CASSLGGDTQYF. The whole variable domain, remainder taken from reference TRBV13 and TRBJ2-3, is AAGVIQSPRHLIKEKRETATLKCYPIPRHDTVYWYQQGPGQDPQFLISFYEKMQSDKGSIPDRFSAQQFSDYHSELNMSSLELGDSALYFCASSLGGDTQYFGPGTRLTVL.

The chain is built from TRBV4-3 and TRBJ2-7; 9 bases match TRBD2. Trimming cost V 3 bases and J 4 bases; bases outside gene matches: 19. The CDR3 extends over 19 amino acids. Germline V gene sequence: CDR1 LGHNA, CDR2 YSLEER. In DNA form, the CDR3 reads TGCGCCAGCAGCCATACCTGGCTAGCGGGAACGTCGGGGGGTTACGAGCAGTACTTC. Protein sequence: CASSHTWLAGTSGGYEQYF.

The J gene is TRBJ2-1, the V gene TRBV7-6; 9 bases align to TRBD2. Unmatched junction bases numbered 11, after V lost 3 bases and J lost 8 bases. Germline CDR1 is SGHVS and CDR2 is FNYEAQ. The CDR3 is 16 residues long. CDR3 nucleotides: TGTGCCAGCAGCTTTTCTGCGGGAGGGGGGAGCGATGAGCAGTTCTTC. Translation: CASSFSAGGGSDEQFF.

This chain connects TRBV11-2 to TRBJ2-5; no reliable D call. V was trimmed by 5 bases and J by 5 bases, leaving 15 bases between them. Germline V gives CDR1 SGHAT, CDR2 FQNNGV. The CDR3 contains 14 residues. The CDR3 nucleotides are TGTGCCAGCAGCCCCTGGGCGGAAGGTGAGACCCAGTACTTC. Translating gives CASSPWAEGETQYF.

CDR3 DNA sequence: TGTGCCAGCAGCTTAGCGCTGGGTCGATCAAACGAGCAGTACTTC. It yields the protein CASSLALGRSNEQYF. The V call is TRBV7-9, the J call TRBJ2-7; D is ambiguous. CDR1 and CDR2 from the germline V gene are SEHNR and FQNEAQ (reference sequence). The CDR3 runs 15 residues. Trimming stripped 0 bases from V and 5 bases from J, with 14 bases between.

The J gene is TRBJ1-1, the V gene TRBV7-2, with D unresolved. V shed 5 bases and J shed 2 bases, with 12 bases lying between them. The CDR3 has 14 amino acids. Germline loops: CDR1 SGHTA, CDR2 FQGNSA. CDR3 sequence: CASSVYLVNTEAFF. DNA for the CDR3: TGTGCCAGCAGCGTTTACCTGGTAAACACTGAAGCTTTCTTT.

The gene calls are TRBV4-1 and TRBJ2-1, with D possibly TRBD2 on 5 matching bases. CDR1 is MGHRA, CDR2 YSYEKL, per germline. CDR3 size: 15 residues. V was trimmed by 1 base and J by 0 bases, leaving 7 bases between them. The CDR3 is CASSQAGNSYNEQFF. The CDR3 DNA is TGCGCCAGCAGCCAAGCGGGAAACTCCTACAATGAGCAGTTCTTC.

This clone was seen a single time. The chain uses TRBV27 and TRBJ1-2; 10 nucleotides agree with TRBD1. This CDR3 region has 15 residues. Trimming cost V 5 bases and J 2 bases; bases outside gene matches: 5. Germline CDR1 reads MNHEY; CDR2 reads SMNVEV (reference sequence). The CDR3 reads CASSGTGAGNYGYTF. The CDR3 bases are TGTGCCAGCAGTGGGACAGGGGCCGGAAACTATGGCTACACCTTC.

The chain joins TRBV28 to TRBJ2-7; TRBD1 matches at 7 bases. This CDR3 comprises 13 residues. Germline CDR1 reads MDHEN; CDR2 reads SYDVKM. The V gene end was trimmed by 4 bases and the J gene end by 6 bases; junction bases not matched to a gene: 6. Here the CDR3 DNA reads TGTGCCAGCAGTTCGACAGGGTACGGCGAGCAGTACTTC. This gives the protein CASSSTGYGEQYF.

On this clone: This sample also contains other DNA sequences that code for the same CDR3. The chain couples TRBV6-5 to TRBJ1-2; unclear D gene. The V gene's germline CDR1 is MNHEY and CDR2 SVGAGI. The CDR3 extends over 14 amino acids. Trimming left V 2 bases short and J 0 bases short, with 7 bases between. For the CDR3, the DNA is TGTGCCAGCAGTTACGGCGTAGCTAACTATGGCTACACCTTC. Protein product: CASSYGVANYGYTF.